This T cell receptor (beta chain) was identified in a study of blood T cell repertoires in COVID-19. In this sample, this clone turned up once. The germline V and J ends were trimmed by 6 bases and 4 bases, with 7 bases remaining between them. The CDR3 consists of 12 residues. Germline V gene sequence: CDR1 SGHTA, CDR2 FQGNSA. Clones were sequenced by immunoSEQ multiplex PCR, and TCRdb holds only the in-frame ones, with some missing. The table has 350,000 or so clones, 90% seen once. This receptor was taken from a man between 18 and 29 years old with active or convalescent COVID-19. The sample comprised peripheral blood. The chain employs TRBV7-2 and TRBJ1-3; no clear D gene. This CDR3 reads CASSRNGNTIYF. CDR3 DNA: TGTGCCAGCAGTAGAAACGGAAACACCATATATTTT.